These T cell receptor beta chains were read from a single sample in a study of blood T cells in healthy people across ages. TCRdb re-called the 5' RACE reads through MiXCR, storing one row per CDR3 protein. In the table there are about 1.6 million distinct CDR3 sequences, 30% to 40% of which are singletons. The material sequenced was blood. Receptor source: a woman in her twenties or thirties in good health. The CDR3 runs from the conserved cysteine through the conserved F or W. D genes are given only for firm matches. Not every row has a clone size; where given, it reads once, few, many or a size class.

D gene: TRBD2
clone size: .
CDR3 length: 15
J gene: TRBJ2-3
V gene: TRBV29-1
CDR3 protein: CTPAQREANTGTQYF
CDR3 DNA: TGCACCCCGGCCCAGCGGGAGGCCAACACAGGTACGCAGTATTTT

D gene: TRBD2
clone size: few
CDR3 length: 19
J gene: TRBJ2-1
V gene: TRBV7-9
CDR3 protein: CASSPRGGQTSGSTNEQFF
CDR3 DNA: TGTGCCAGCAGCCCCCGAGGGGGCCAGACTAGCGGGAGTACAAATGAGCAGTTCTTC

D gene: .
clone size: many
CDR3 length: 14
J gene: TRBJ2-1
V gene: TRBV12-3/TRBV12-4
CDR3 protein: CASRDRSSYNEQFF
CDR3 DNA: TGTGCCAGCAGGGACCGAAGCTCCTACAATGAGCAGTTCTTC

D gene: TRBD2
clone size: .
CDR3 length: 16
J gene: TRBJ2-7
V gene: TRBV20-1
CDR3 protein: CSARSILAGGSYEQYF
CDR3 DNA: TGCAGTGCTAGATCGATCCTAGCGGGAGGCTCCTACGAGCAGTACTTC

D gene: .
clone size: .
CDR3 length: 14
J gene: TRBJ2-2
V gene: TRBV7-2
CDR3 protein: CASTFRLATGELFF
CDR3 DNA: TGTGCCAGCACCTTTAGGTTAGCTACCGGGGAGCTGTTTTTT

D gene: .
clone size: few
CDR3 length: 14
J gene: TRBJ1-2
V gene: TRBV4-1
CDR3 protein: CASSQDGTFYGYTF
CDR3 DNA: TGCGCCAGCAGCCAGGACGGGACCTTCTATGGCTACACCTTC

D gene: TRBD2
clone size: .
CDR3 length: 14
J gene: TRBJ2-1
V gene: TRBV20-1
CDR3 protein: CSAIRTSVYNEQFF
CDR3 DNA: TGCAGTGCTATTCGGACTAGCGTTTACAATGAGCAGTTCTTC

D gene: TRBD1
clone size: .
CDR3 length: 13
J gene: TRBJ2-7
V gene: TRBV20-1
CDR3 protein: CSVGDSYSYEQYF
CDR3 DNA: TGCAGTGTGGGGGACAGCTATTCCTACGAGCAGTACTTC

D gene: .
clone size: .
CDR3 length: 13
J gene: TRBJ2-3
V gene: TRBV6-4
CDR3 protein: CASSPDDTDTQYF
CDR3 DNA: TGTGCCAGCAGTCCGGACGACACAGATACGCAGTATTTT

D gene: .
clone size: once
CDR3 length: 16
J gene: TRBJ2-7
V gene: TRBV27
CDR3 protein: CTSSPSTGNSRDEQYF
CDR3 DNA: TGTACCAGCAGTCCGTCGACAGGTAATAGTCGAGACGAGCAGTACTTC

D gene: TRBD1
clone size: .
CDR3 length: 17
J gene: TRBJ1-4
V gene: TRBV4-1
CDR3 protein: CASSLERAGGVKGKLFF
CDR3 DNA: TGCGCCAGCAGCCTAGAGCGGGCAGGGGGCGTAAAGGGAAAACTGTTTTTT

D gene: .
clone size: .
CDR3 length: 14
J gene: TRBJ1-5
V gene: TRBV28
CDR3 protein: CASSPLISNQPQHF
CDR3 DNA: TGTGCCAGCAGTCCGTTGATCAGCAATCAGCCCCAGCATTTT

D gene: .
clone size: .
CDR3 length: 14
J gene: TRBJ1-6
V gene: TRBV10-2
CDR3 protein: CASSGHRENSPLHF
CDR3 DNA: TGCGCCAGCAGTGGGCACAGGGAGAATTCACCCCTCCACTTT

D gene: .
clone size: .
CDR3 length: 11
J gene: TRBJ2-7
V gene: TRBV20-1
CDR3 protein: CSGDRDNEQYF
CDR3 DNA: TGCAGCGGGGACCGCGATAATGAGCAGTACTTC

D gene: TRBD1
clone size: many
CDR3 length: 12
J gene: TRBJ1-2
V gene: TRBV11-2
CDR3 protein: CASSLETGEYTF
CDR3 DNA: TGTGCCAGCAGCTTAGAAACAGGGGAATACACCTTC

D gene: TRBD2
clone size: few
CDR3 length: 14
J gene: TRBJ2-7
V gene: TRBV20-1
CDR3 protein: CSARVLAGGMEQYF
CDR3 DNA: TGCAGTGCTAGAGTCCTAGCGGGGGGGATGGAGCAGTACTTC

D gene: TRBD2
clone size: .
CDR3 length: 15
J gene: TRBJ2-5
V gene: TRBV5-5
CDR3 protein: CASSRRGDQLLEQYF
CDR3 DNA: TGTGCCAGCAGCCGCCGGGGGGATCAACTCTTGGAGCAGTACTTC

D gene: .
clone size: .
CDR3 length: 14
J gene: TRBJ1-2
V gene: TRBV21-1
CDR3 protein: CASSPNSCRYGYTF
CDR3 DNA: TGTGCCAGCAGCCCAAACTCGTGCCGATATGGCTACACCTTC

D gene: .
clone size: .
CDR3 length: 17
J gene: TRBJ1-5
V gene: TRBV10-3
CDR3 protein: CAISERRGTDSNQPQHF
CDR3 DNA: TGTGCCATCAGTGAGAGAAGGGGAACAGATAGCAATCAGCCCCAGCATTTT

D gene: TRBD2
clone size: few
CDR3 length: 14
J gene: TRBJ2-7
V gene: TRBV6-1
CDR3 protein: CASRGAGVSYEQYF
CDR3 DNA: TGTGCCAGCAGGGGAGCGGGGGTCTCCTACGAGCAGTACTTC

D gene: .
clone size: .
CDR3 length: 14
J gene: TRBJ1-6
V gene: TRBV6-1
CDR3 protein: CASREGDGNSPLHF
CDR3 DNA: TGTGCCAGCAGGGAAGGGGACGGCAATTCACCCCTCCACTTT

D gene: .
clone size: .
CDR3 length: 15
J gene: TRBJ2-5
V gene: TRBV12-3/TRBV12-4
CDR3 protein: CASSLMGPPQETQYF
CDR3 DNA: TGTGCCAGCAGTTTAATGGGCCCACCCCAAGAGACCCAGTACTTC

D gene: .
clone size: many
CDR3 length: 15
J gene: TRBJ2-7
V gene: TRBV4-1
CDR3 protein: CASSRITGKTYEQYF
CDR3 DNA: TGCGCCAGCAGTCGGATAACAGGGAAGACCTACGAGCAGTACTTC

D gene: .
clone size: .
CDR3 length: 24
J gene: TRBJ1-2
V gene: TRBV21-1
CDR3 protein: CASSPKFLGRTGLFPGRPNYGYTF
CDR3 DNA: TGTGCCAGCAGCCCAAAGTTCTTAGGAAGGACAGGGTTGTTCCCTGGACGACCTAACTATGGCTACACCTTC

D gene: .
clone size: .
CDR3 length: 12
J gene: TRBJ2-3
V gene: TRBV25-1
CDR3 protein: CASRAGPDTQYF
CDR3 DNA: TGTGCCAGCAGGGCAGGGCCAGATACGCAGTATTTT

D gene: .
clone size: .
CDR3 length: 13
J gene: TRBJ2-1
V gene: TRBV20-1
CDR3 protein: CSASPQQGNEQFF
CDR3 DNA: TGCAGTGCCAGCCCACAACAAGGGAATGAGCAGTTCTTC

D gene: TRBD2
clone size: .
CDR3 length: 15
J gene: TRBJ2-3
V gene: TRBV7-9
CDR3 protein: CASSLVGLDSDTQYF
CDR3 DNA: TGTGCCAGCAGCTTAGTTGGACTAGATTCAGATACGCAGTATTTT

D gene: TRBD1
clone size: .
CDR3 length: 16
J gene: TRBJ2-7
V gene: TRBV27
CDR3 protein: CAGSTLPGQGYYEQYF
CDR3 DNA: TGTGCCGGCAGTACCTTGCCGGGACAGGGTTACTACGAGCAGTACTTC

D gene: .
clone size: few
CDR3 length: 12
J gene: TRBJ1-1
V gene: TRBV3-1
CDR3 protein: CASSQASTEAFF
CDR3 DNA: TGTGCCAGCAGCCAAGCATCCACTGAAGCTTTCTTT

D gene: .
clone size: .
CDR3 length: 18
J gene: TRBJ1-5
V gene: TRBV6-2/TRBV6-3
CDR3 protein: CASSAMLGRLRDNQPQHF
CDR3 DNA: TGTGCCAGCAGTGCGATGTTGGGCAGGTTACGCGACAATCAGCCCCAGCATTTT

D gene: .
clone size: .
CDR3 length: 16
J gene: TRBJ2-1
V gene: TRBV20-1
CDR3 protein: CSARGVGGTGFNEQFF
CDR3 DNA: TGCAGTGCTAGAGGGGTTGGGGGGACGGGCTTTAATGAGCAGTTCTTC

D gene: TRBD1
clone size: few
CDR3 length: 15
J gene: TRBJ2-5
V gene: TRBV5-1
CDR3 protein: CASSGRTGTPETQYF
CDR3 DNA: TGCGCCAGCAGCGGACGGACAGGGACTCCGGAGACCCAGTACTTC